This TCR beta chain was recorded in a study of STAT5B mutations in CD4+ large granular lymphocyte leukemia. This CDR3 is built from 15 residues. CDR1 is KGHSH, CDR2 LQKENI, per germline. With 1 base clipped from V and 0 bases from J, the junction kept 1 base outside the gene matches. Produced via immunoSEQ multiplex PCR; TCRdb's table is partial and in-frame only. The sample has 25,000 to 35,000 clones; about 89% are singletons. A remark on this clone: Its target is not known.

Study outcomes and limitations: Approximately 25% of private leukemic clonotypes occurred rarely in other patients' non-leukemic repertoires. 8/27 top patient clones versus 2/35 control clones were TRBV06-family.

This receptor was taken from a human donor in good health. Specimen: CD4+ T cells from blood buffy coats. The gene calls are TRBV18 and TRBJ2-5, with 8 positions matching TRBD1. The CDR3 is CASSPRQGNQETQYF. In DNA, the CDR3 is TGTGCCAGCTCACCACGACAGGGGAACCAAGAGACCCAGTACTTC.